The 13 T cell receptor beta chains below were found in one sample sequenced in a study of blood T cell repertoires in COVID-19. Assay used: immunoSEQ multiplex PCR; TCRdb lists only in-frame clones, some missing. The sample consists of about 38,000 clones, 74% of them appearing once. The specimen sequenced was peripheral blood. These receptors originate from a man in his 70s with COVID-19, enrolled during active disease.

The rearrangement links TRBV3-1 (or the pseudogene TRBV3-2) to TRBJ1-5; D is ambiguous. V lost 0 bases and J 0 bases, leaving 9 bases between the germline ends. Germline CDR1 and CDR2: LGHDT and YNNKEL (reference sequence). There are 16 residues in the CDR3. The CDR3 DNA reads TGTGCCAGCAGCCAAGATCCTCCGTATAGCAATCAGCCCCAGCATTTT. Amino acid sequence: CASSQDPPYSNQPQHF.

This sequence joins TRBV5-1 and TRBJ1-3, with D uncertain. The CDR3 extends over 14 amino acids. Looked up from germline, CDR1 is SGHRS and CDR2 is YFSETQ. V dropped 2 bases and J dropped 4 bases, with 10 bases sitting between them. The CDR3 bases are TGCGCCAGCAGCTTAGACTCGAGCGGAAACACCATATATTTT. Amino acids: CASSLDSSGNTIYF.

Only a few counts were recorded for this clone. CDR3 loop: CASSVAGYTEAFF. CDR3 nucleotides: TGTGCCAGCAGCGTAGCGGGGTACACTGAAGCTTTCTTT. V gene TRBV9 combines with J gene TRBJ1-1; D is undetermined. V dropped 0 bases and J dropped 3 bases, with 6 bases sitting between them. Germline assignment: CDR1 SGDLS and CDR2 YYNGEE. The CDR3 has 13 residues.

The chain has TRBV12-5 and TRBJ2-3; 9 bases agree with TRBD2. The J segment lost 2 bases and the V segment lost 5 bases, leaving 5 bases of the junction unmatched. The CDR3 has 15 residues. From germline, CDR1 is LGHNT and CDR2 FRNRAP. CDR3 protein: CASGTLAGVTDTQYF. CDR3 bases: TGTGCTAGTGGTACCTTAGCGGGAGTCACAGATACGCAGTATTTT.

The chain recombines TRBV24-1 with TRBJ2-1, with 10 nucleotides matching TRBD1. CDR3 length equals 13 residues. Germline loops: CDR1 KGHDR, CDR2 SFDVKD. The ends lost 6 bases at V and 10 bases at J; junction bases unmatched: 5. The CDR3 DNA follows: TGTGCCACCAGTAGACAGGGGGCAGGAGAGCAGTTCTTC. This gives the protein CATSRQGAGEQFF.

V usage is TRBV21-1 and J usage is TRBJ2-2; the table calls TRBD2, which could not be checked here. TRBV21-1 is a recognized pseudogene. CDR3 length: 17 residues. This CDR3 reads CASRSDGGGSGTGELFF. The CDR3 DNA follows: TGTGCCAGCAGATCAGACGGGGGCGGGAGCGGCACCGGGGAGCTGTTTTTT.

This clone was seen a single time. The V gene is TRBV29-1, the J gene TRBJ1-5; tentatively, D is TRBD1 (6 bases). With 5 bases removed from V and 0 bases from J, the gap between germline ends came to 11 bases. The CDR3 has 14 amino acids. The germline V gene has CDR1 SQVTM and CDR2 ANQGSEA. The CDR3 is CSVTQGYSNQPQHF. The CDR3 DNA is TGCAGCGTTACACAGGGATATAGCAATCAGCCCCAGCATTTT.

The rearrangement links TRBV7-9 to TRBJ2-3, with 13 nucleotides matching TRBD2. The CDR3 is 15 amino acids. Germline CDR1 is SEHNR and CDR2 is FQNEAQ (reference sequence). V shed 4 bases, J shed 3 bases, and the junction held 1 base outside the gene matches. The DNA of the CDR3 is TGTGCCAGCAGCTCGACTAGCGGGGGGACAGATACGCAGTATTTT. It yields the protein CASSSTSGGTDTQYF.

This clone came up once. The chain has TRBV18 and TRBJ2-3; 9 positions match TRBD2. The CDR3 length is 16 residues. V lost 4 bases to trimming and J lost 3 bases; unmatched junction nucleotides: 8. Germline CDR1 and CDR2: KGHSH and LQKENI. This CDR3 is CASSRMGTSSTDTQYF. Here the CDR3 DNA reads TGTGCCAGCTCACGAATGGGGACTAGCAGTACAGATACGCAGTATTTT.

This clone was counted a few times. The chain recombines TRBV6-6 with TRBJ1-1; D perhaps matches TRBD1 (5 bases). Germline CDR1 is MNHNY and CDR2 is SVGAGI (reference sequence). Trimming took 0 bases from V and 1 from J, leaving 12 bases between them. The CDR3 sequence is 16 residues long. The CDR3 region has the DNA TGTGCCAGCAGTTACTCGACGGCGGGGCCGAACACTGAAGCTTTCTTT. This gives the protein CASSYSTAGPNTEAFF.

The chain uses TRBV6-2 or TRBV6-3 and TRBJ2-3, with D unclear. V lost 0 bases to trimming and J lost 8 bases, with 9 bases between them. The CDR3 loop spans 13 amino acids. In germline, CDR1 is MNHEY, CDR2 SVGEGT. CDR3 sequence: CASSYSSPVTQYF. In DNA form, the CDR3 reads TGTGCCAGCAGTTACTCGTCCCCGGTTACGCAGTATTTT.

The rearrangement joins TRBV29-1 to TRBJ2-7, with 10 bases fitting TRBD2. The CDR3 is 15 residues long. Germline V gene sequence: CDR1 SQVTM, CDR2 ANQGSEA. The junction had 10 bases not matched to a gene; V was cut back by 4 bases and J by 4 bases. This CDR3 is CSVVPSGRAGYEQYF. The CDR3 DNA is TGCAGCGTTGTTCCCAGCGGGAGGGCCGGGTACGAGCAGTACTTC.

This clone has more than one count but fewer than ten. CDR3 protein: CASSDRDRDVTNEKLFF. The CDR3 DNA follows: TGTGCCAGCAGCGACCGGGACAGGGATGTAACTAATGAAAAACTGTTTTTT. V is TRBV7-9 and J is TRBJ1-4, with 9 bases fitting TRBD1. V was clipped by 5 bases and J by 1 base; unmatched bases: 8. Germline assignment: CDR1 SEHNR and CDR2 FQNEAQ (reference sequence). The CDR3 is made up of 17 amino acids.